These 30 T cell receptor beta chains were sequenced from one sample in a study of CD4 T cells in relation to SARS-CoV-2 and coronaviruses. Generated by immunoSEQ multiplex PCR, the TCRdb table keeps only in-frame clones and is missing some. Altogether around 32,000 clones are present, 76% being singletons, with the ten largest covering roughly 14%. Before the COVID-19 pandemic, during about 2010-2018, CD4+ T cells were taken from unexposed donors. CD4+ T cells were isolated from the cells after around 9 days of culture. The antigens of these receptors remain unknown. Material for sequencing was CD4+ T cells from PBMCs, cultured in vitro. The receptors shown here come from a human donor in good health.

This chain joins TRBV30 and TRBJ1-2; 9 bases agree with TRBD1. Germline CDR1 is GTSNPN and CDR2 is SVGIG (reference sequence). CDR3 size: 14 residues. V dropped 4 bases and J dropped 5; count of bases not matched to a gene: 8. CDR3 protein: CAWTLGQGGYGYTF. The CDR3, as DNA: TGTGCCTGGACCTTGGGACAGGGAGGATATGGCTACACCTTC.

V and J are TRBV6-2 or TRBV6-3 and TRBJ1-1; 10 bases are shared with TRBD1. Germline CDR1 and CDR2: MNHEY and SVGEGT. V lost 4 bases and J lost 6; bases outside the gene matches: 5. The CDR3 consists of 14 residues. The DNA of the CDR3 is TGTGCCAGCAGTTCAAGACAGGGGGCGTCTGAAGCTTTCTTT. Translated: CASSSRQGASEAFF.

The chain employs TRBV19 and TRBJ2-7; D is ambiguous. The CDR3 covers 15 residues. Trimming shortened V by 3 bases and J by 3 bases, and 15 bases separated the two germline ends. Germline CDR1 reads LNHDA; CDR2 reads SQIVND (reference sequence). The CDR3 DNA sequence: TGTGCCAGTAGTATGCCCTCCGGCGGACGCTACGAGCAGTACTTC. Amino acids: CASSMPSGGRYEQYF. Full variable domain (outside the CDR3, taken from reference TRBV19 and TRBJ2-7): DGGITQSPKYLFRKEGQNVTLSCEQNLNHDAMYWYRQDPGQGLRLIYYSQIVNDFQKGDIAEGYSVSREKKESFPLTVTSAQKNPTAFYLCASSMPSGGRYEQYFGPGTRLTVT.

The chain links TRBV6-1 to TRBJ2-3, with 10 bases aligning to TRBD2. Germline V CDR1 and CDR2: MNHNS, SASEGT. V shed 2 bases, J shed 3 bases, and the junction held 2 bases outside the gene matches. There are 15 residues in the CDR3. This chain's CDR3 is CASSESSGGTDTQYF. In DNA, the CDR3 is TGTGCCAGCAGTGAATCTAGCGGGGGAACAGATACGCAGTATTTT.

This chain joins TRBV7-8 and TRBJ1-1; no definite D call. Trimming took off 2 bases at V and 2 bases at J, with 15 bases between the two ends. This CDR3 has 16 amino acids. Germline V lookup: CDR1 SGHVS, CDR2 FQNEAQ. The CDR3 bases are TGTGCCAGCAGCTTAACCCCGCAGGCTAAAAACACTGAAGCTTTCTTT. Translated, it gives CASSLTPQAKNTEAFF.

There are a few counts of this clone. V gene TRBV7-9 combines with J gene TRBJ1-5; D not resolved. Germline V gives CDR1 SEHNR, CDR2 FQNEAQ (reference sequence). The CDR3 spans 13 residues. In nucleotides, the CDR3 is TGTGCAGTCCGCCCCCTCTTAAATCAGCCCCAGCATTTT. It yields the protein CAVRPLLNQPQHF.

The rearrangement uses TRBV5-1 and TRBJ2-5; TRBD1 aligns across 12 bases. Germline CDR1 is SGHRS and CDR2 is YFSETQ. J gave up 5 bases and V 1 base, and 6 bases lay outside the gene matches. The CDR3 is 16 residues long. DNA of the CDR3: TGCGCCAGCAGCTTGTCTGGGACAGGGGGCGGGGAGACCCAGTACTTC. Its translation: CASSLSGTGGGETQYF.

This clone was seen a few times. V is TRBV3-1 (or the pseudogene TRBV3-2) and J is TRBJ2-2; D uncertain. Trimming stripped 1 base from V and 2 bases from J, with 8 bases between. From germline, CDR1 is LGHDT and CDR2 YNNKEL (reference sequence). The CDR3 spans 15 residues. In nucleotides, the CDR3 is TGTGCCAGCAGCCAAGTGGACCACAACACCGGGGAGCTGTTTTTT. Translated: CASSQVDHNTGELFF.

J is TRBJ2-2 and V is TRBV4-3; 9 bases match TRBD1. Germline CDR1 and CDR2: LGHNA and YSLEER. The junction had 11 bases not matched to a gene; V was cut back by 6 bases and J by 3 bases. This CDR3 is 17 amino acids long. CDR3 bases: TGCGCCAGCAGTCGAACAACAGGGGGCTCGGACACCGGGGAGCTGTTTTTT. Translating gives CASSRTTGGSDTGELFF.

The rearrangement links TRBV7-9 to TRBJ2-1; 9 bases agree with TRBD2. Per germline, CDR1 SEHNR and CDR2 FQNEAQ (reference sequence). The V gene end was trimmed by 3 bases and the J gene end by 0 bases; junction bases not matched to a gene: 9. The CDR3 is made up of 18 amino acids. The CDR3 spells CASSLTSGTDPSYNEQFF. In DNA form, the CDR3 reads TGTGCCAGCAGCTTGACTAGCGGAACAGACCCCTCCTACAATGAGCAGTTCTTC.

V usage is TRBV21-1 and J usage is TRBJ2-2; the table calls TRBD1, which could not be checked here. TRBV21-1 represents a pseudogene. This CDR3 has 16 residues. The CDR3 loop is CASSTDRGPSTGELFF. The CDR3 DNA is TGTGCCAGCAGCACCGACAGGGGACCGAGCACCGGGGAGCTGTTTTTT.

This clone has only a few counts. Other DNA sequences in the same sample also yield this CDR3. The CDR3 DNA is TGTGCCAGCAGCCTAGGCAGAGAGACCCAGTACTTC. Amino acid sequence: CASSLGRETQYF. The chain is built from TRBV11-2 and TRBJ2-5; D gene ambiguous. This CDR3 is 12 amino acids long. Germline values: CDR1 SGHAT, CDR2 FQNNGV. Trimming stripped 5 bases from V and 4 bases from J, with 8 bases between.

This clone was detected a few times. This rearrangement joins TRBV11-1 to TRBJ1-2, with TRBD1 matching over 8 bases. CDR1 is SGHAT and CDR2 is FQDESV in the germline V gene (reference sequence). V shed 5 bases and J 8 bases; nucleotides not matched to a gene: 7. This CDR3 is built from 13 residues. CDR3 residues: CASSLGQGRGYTF. The CDR3 nucleotides read TGTGCCAGCAGCCTCGGACAGGGACGGGGCTACACCTTC.

The chain has TRBV7-9 and TRBJ1-2, with D tentatively TRBD1 (6 bases). V dropped 5 bases and J dropped 6 bases, with 13 bases sitting between them. The CDR3 is 13 residues long. From germline, CDR1 is SEHNR and CDR2 FQNEAQ (reference sequence). The chain's CDR3 is CASSKQGGDGYTF. For the CDR3, the DNA is TGTGCCAGCAGCAAACAGGGAGGCGATGGCTACACCTTC.

V is TRBV11-2 and J is TRBJ2-5, with TRBD2 matching 7 bases. The CDR3 length is 14 residues. The germline V gene has CDR1 SGHAT and CDR2 FQNNGV. V was clipped by 5 bases and J by 9 bases; unmatched bases: 12. In nucleotides, the CDR3 is TGTGCCAGCAGCGGGACTACCCGTGCTAGGTCCCAGTACTTC. Protein product: CASSGTTRARSQYF.

The rearrangement uses TRBV2 and TRBJ1-2; tentative D call: TRBD1 (6 bases). Trimming took off 2 bases at V and 8 bases at J, with 15 bases between the two ends. Per the germline V gene, CDR1 is SNHLY and CDR2 is FYNNEI. There are 14 residues in the CDR3. CDR3 in amino acids: CASSEPGAGGGYTF. The CDR3 DNA reads TGTGCCAGCAGTGAACCGGGGGCGGGGGGAGGCTACACCTTC. The full variable domain, its missing parts supplied by reference TRBV2 and TRBJ1-2, is EPEVTQTPSHQVTQMGQEVILRCVPISNHLYFYWYRQILGQKVEFLVSFYNNEISEKSEIFDDQFSVERPDGSNFTLKIRSTKLEDSAMYFCASSEPGAGGGYTFGSGTRLTVV.

The chain joins TRBV3-1 (or the pseudogene TRBV3-2) to TRBJ2-7; TRBD1 agrees at 8 bases. The junction had 4 bases not matched to a gene; V was cut back by 1 base and J by 2 bases. This CDR3 contains 15 residues. In germline, CDR1 is LGHDT, CDR2 YNNKEL (reference sequence). Written as DNA, the CDR3 is TGTGCCAGCAGCCAAGCGGCAGGGGGCACCTACGAGCAGTACTTC. This sequence encodes CASSQAAGGTYEQYF.

This clone appeared a few times. The CDR3 here is CSASYPRSSYNEQFF. CDR3 bases: TGCAGTGCTAGTTACCCGAGGAGCTCCTACAATGAGCAGTTCTTC. The chain recombines TRBV20-1 with TRBJ2-1; D is ambiguous. V was pared by 3 bases and J by 0 bases, with 12 bases between. The CDR3 is 15 amino acids. In germline, CDR1 is DFQATT, CDR2 SNEGSKA (reference sequence).

The rearrangement uses TRBV6-5 and TRBJ1-5; no firm D call. The V end lost 10 bases, the J end lost 7 bases, and 17 bases lay between the germline ends. The CDR3 sequence is 13 residues long. CDR1 is MNHEY, CDR2 SVGAGI, per germline. Here the CDR3 DNA reads TGTGCCACCCCCCGGGGAGGTAGGCAGCCCCAGCATTTT. Encoded protein: CATPRGGRQPQHF.

The rearrangement joins TRBV25-1 to TRBJ2-1; 7 bases fit TRBD1. The V gene's germline CDR1 is MGHDK and CDR2 SYGVNS. This CDR3 is built from 16 residues. With V trimmed by 4 bases and J by 0 bases, 6 bases remained unmatched. The CDR3 spells CASSARGLGSYNEQFF. CDR3 DNA sequence: TGTGCCAGCAGTGCGAGGGGGCTGGGCTCCTACAATGAGCAGTTCTTC.

The chain joins TRBV4-1 to TRBJ2-7; no definite D call. The germline CDR1 and CDR2 sequences are MGHRA and YSYEKL. The CDR3 totals 14 residues. V dropped 3 bases and J dropped 2 bases, with 11 bases sitting between them. The CDR3 nucleotides are TGCGCCAGCAGCCATGTGCCCGGAGCCTACGAGCAGTACTTC. It encodes CASSHVPGAYEQYF.

The chain employs TRBV2 and TRBJ2-5; D is possibly TRBD1 or TRBD2 (5 bases each). Germline CDR1 and CDR2: SNHLY and FYNNEI. Between the trimmed V and J ends, which lost 7 bases and 1 base, there was a span of 7 bases. The CDR3 totals 12 residues. In DNA, the CDR3 is TGTGCCAGCAAGGGACCCCAAGAGACCCAGTACTTC. Protein sequence: CASKGPQETQYF. Full variable domain (outside the CDR3, taken from reference TRBV2 and TRBJ2-5): EPEVTQTPSHQVTQMGQEVILRCVPISNHLYFYWYRQILGQKVEFLVSFYNNEISEKSEIFDDQFSVERPDGSNFTLKIRSTKLEDSAMYFCASKGPQETQYFGPGTRLLVL.

This CDR3 is CASSYSITGIYGYTF. The CDR3 DNA follows: TGTGCCAGCAGTTACTCGATCACAGGGATCTATGGCTACACCTTC. J is TRBJ1-2 and V is TRBV6-5; tentatively, D is TRBD1 (6 bases). The V end was cut by 0 bases, the J end by 4 bases, with 12 bases between. The germline V gene has CDR1 MNHEY and CDR2 SVGAGI. The CDR3 covers 15 residues.

The chain recombines TRBV28 with TRBJ2-3; the D gene could be TRBD1 or TRBD2 (5 bases each). V lost 5 bases and J 2 bases, leaving 11 bases between the germline ends. The CDR3 has 14 residues. Germline V lookup: CDR1 MDHEN, CDR2 SYDVKM. CDR3 region: CASSPGTNTDTQYF. The CDR3 region has the DNA TGTGCCAGCAGTCCCGGGACCAACACAGATACGCAGTATTTT.

This chain uses TRBV9 with TRBJ2-1; D is uncertain. CDR1 is SGDLS, CDR2 YYNGEE, per germline. The V gene lost 3 bases and the J gene lost 0 bases, with 19 bases spanning the gap. This CDR3 is 18 amino acids long. CDR3 nucleotides: TGTGCCAGCAGCGGGACGGCCCAAACAATTGGCTCCTACAATGAGCAGTTCTTC. It translates to CASSGTAQTIGSYNEQFF.

The CDR3 sequence is CASSLGPSGNSEQFF. CDR3 in DNA: TGCGCCAGCAGCTTGGGGCCTAGCGGGAATTCTGAGCAGTTCTTC. V and J are TRBV5-1 and TRBJ2-1, with TRBD2 matching 9 bases. CDR3 length equals 15 residues. CDR1 SGHRS and CDR2 YFSETQ come from the germline V gene. Unmatched junction bases numbered 7, after V lost 0 bases and J lost 9 bases. The variable domain in full, completed from reference TRBV5-1 and TRBJ2-1, reads KAGVTQTPRYLIKTRGQQVTLSCSPISGHRSVSWYQQTPGQGLQFLFEYFSETQRNKGNFPGRFSGRQFSNSRSEMNVSTLELGDSALYLCASSLGPSGNSEQFFGPGTRLTVL.

This chain connects TRBV4-2 to TRBJ1-1, with no clear D. Looked up from germline, CDR1 is LGHNA and CDR2 is YNFKEQ. The ends were cut back, 0 bases at V and 2 bases at J, with 19 bases in the middle. The CDR3 consists of 18 residues. The CDR3 sequence: CASSQDLIRERENTEAFF. In DNA, the CDR3 is TGTGCCAGCAGCCAAGACTTGATCCGAGAAAGAGAAAACACTGAAGCTTTCTTT.

This chain joins TRBV7-8 and TRBJ2-3; 8 bases map to TRBD2. Germline-derived CDR1 and CDR2 are SGHVS and FQNEAQ. This CDR3 comprises 17 residues. V gave up 6 bases and J gave up 4 bases; unmatched junction bases: 15. CDR3: CASRTYDWREEADTQYF. The CDR3 DNA reads as TGTGCCAGCAGGACTTACGATTGGCGGGAGGAAGCAGATACGCAGTATTTT.

The rearrangement links TRBV9 to TRBJ2-2; TRBD2 matches at 11 bases. CDR3 size: 16 residues. The ends lost 4 bases at V and 1 base at J; junction bases unmatched: 3. CDR1 SGDLS and CDR2 YYNGEE come from the germline V gene. CDR3 sequence (DNA): TGTGCCAGCAGCAGAGGGACTAGCGGGAACACCGGGGAGCTGTTTTTT. The encoded protein is CASSRGTSGNTGELFF.

The chain employs TRBV5-1 and TRBJ1-6; D is uncertain. This CDR3 region has 13 residues. The V and J ends lost 0 bases and 10 bases respectively, with 8 bases between them. In germline, CDR1 is SGHRS, CDR2 YFSETQ. The DNA for the CDR3 is TGCGCCAGCAGCTTGGCGGGTCAATCACCCCTCCACTTT. It encodes CASSLAGQSPLHF.